This T cell receptor beta chain stems from a study of tumor-infiltrating lymphocytes in localized non-small cell lung cancer. Notes on the study in general: Tumor T-cell fraction from TCR sequencing was not associated with recurrence-free survival (p = 0.61).

Sequenced by immunoSEQ multiplex PCR; TCRdb stores in-frame clones only, minus some. The data hold 9,500 to 15,000 clones, with around 76% observed a single time. The CDR3 runs to 16 residues. Trimming pared 3 bases from V and 0 bases from J, leaving 12 bases between. CDR1 is LNHDA, CDR2 SQIVND, per germline (reference sequence). About this clone: Its target is unknown.

The chain uses TRBV19 and TRBJ1-5; D unresolved. The TCR sequence derives from a human donor with non-small cell lung cancer. The sequencing sample was made of lung tumor tissue. The CDR3 bases are TGTGCCAGTAGTATTGACGGATTCTATAGCAATCAGCCCCAGCATTTT. Protein product: CASSIDGFYSNQPQHF.